This TCR beta chain was documented in a study of blood T cell repertoires in COVID-19. Study details: Spain, Italy and the United States supplied samples that represented acute and convalescent COVID-19. T cells, B-cell-depleted T cells, or PBMCs provided the cDNA or gDNA that served as material.

TCRdb's copy holds only in-frame clones and misses some; the assay was immunoSEQ multiplex PCR. The sample contains around 140,000 clones, 86% of which appear only once. The CDR3 is 18 amino acids. The sequencing input was peripheral blood. This chain links TRBV1 with TRBJ2-1; TRBD2, as called in the table, went unchecked against the DNA. TRBV1 is a pseudogene. The TCR comes from a woman aged 55-70 years with acute or convalescent COVID-19. The CDR3 loop is CTSRTSGGTQSSYNEQFF. In nucleotides, the CDR3 is TGCACCAGCCGTACTAGCGGGGGAACACAGAGCTCCTACAATGAGCAGTTCTTC.